A selection of T cell receptor beta chains follows, all from one sample in a study of neurological immune-mediated disorders. Each CDR3 protein gets one entry after TCRdb re-called the 5' RACE reads with MiXCR. The table records 81,000 or so distinct CDR3 sequences, 4% to 6% of them present only once. Sequenced sample: PBMCs. These TCRs come from a woman under 40 with multiple sclerosis. CDR3s leave out the opening cysteine and the closing phenylalanine or tryptophan.

CDR3aa: ATSRGDISTDTQY; j_gene: TRBJ2-3; v_gene: TRBV15
CDR3aa: ASSSPPGQGPGELF; j_gene: TRBJ2-2; v_gene: TRBV27
CDR3aa: ASSSRKVAGNFGSSNQPQH; j_gene: TRBJ1-5; v_gene: TRBV19
CDR3aa: SARVQTVLNTEAF; j_gene: TRBJ1-1; v_gene: TRBV20-1
CDR3aa: ASSQDLARRTGELF; j_gene: TRBJ2-2; v_gene: TRBV3-1
CDR3aa: ASSLSPSGRGEQY; j_gene: TRBJ2-7; v_gene: TRBV7-2
CDR3aa: ASSFGTGGSGGGYT; j_gene: TRBJ1-2; v_gene: TRBV5-1
CDR3aa: SARKEASGFYTGELF; j_gene: TRBJ2-2; v_gene: TRBV20-1
CDR3aa: SARRRGGLDTQY; j_gene: TRBJ2-3; v_gene: TRBV20-1
CDR3aa: ASSLTSGSGANVLT; j_gene: TRBJ2-6; v_gene: TRBV5-6
CDR3aa: SASHHDEQF; j_gene: TRBJ2-1; v_gene: TRBV20-1
CDR3aa: SALEGTGGYGYT; j_gene: TRBJ1-2; v_gene: TRBV20-1
CDR3aa: ASSFAGYSNQPQH; j_gene: TRBJ1-5; v_gene: TRBV28
CDR3aa: ASSGTSASSYEQY; j_gene: TRBJ2-7; v_gene: TRBV3-1
CDR3aa: ASSEYGTEEEKLF; j_gene: TRBJ1-4; v_gene: TRBV6-1
CDR3aa: ASSLTSPTPDTQY; j_gene: TRBJ2-3; v_gene: TRBV5-1
CDR3aa: ASSLWAAGGPNTGELF; j_gene: TRBJ2-2; v_gene: TRBV27
CDR3aa: ASSGEVGAQGEQF; j_gene: TRBJ2-1; v_gene: TRBV18
CDR3aa: SAREVGPWEKLF; j_gene: TRBJ1-4; v_gene: TRBV20-1
CDR3aa: SASQTSGGTDTQY; j_gene: TRBJ2-3; v_gene: TRBV20-1
CDR3aa: SARPKWQGEGNYGYT; j_gene: TRBJ1-2; v_gene: TRBV20-1
CDR3aa: ASSYPEREGGDTQY; j_gene: TRBJ2-3; v_gene: TRBV6-6
CDR3aa: ASSLQNHRVLSSYNEQF; j_gene: TRBJ2-1; v_gene: TRBV3-1
CDR3aa: SATGQDGEQF; j_gene: TRBJ2-1; v_gene: TRBV20-1
CDR3aa: ASSRRFRDRGLYEQY; j_gene: TRBJ2-7; v_gene: TRBV5-1
CDR3aa: SASPATGAPLIQY; j_gene: TRBJ2-4; v_gene: TRBV20-1
CDR3aa: SARPPGGTGYSNQPQH; j_gene: TRBJ1-5; v_gene: TRBV20-1
CDR3aa: ASSYGTAQETQY; j_gene: TRBJ2-5; v_gene: TRBV6-5
CDR3aa: SARMGQGAASYEQY; j_gene: TRBJ2-7; v_gene: TRBV20-1
CDR3aa: ASSVLAGLQETQY; j_gene: TRBJ2-5; v_gene: TRBV5-1
CDR3aa: ASSRGTSGSGLTYEQY; j_gene: TRBJ2-7; v_gene: TRBV5-1
CDR3aa: ASNTLTGSYEQY; j_gene: TRBJ2-7; v_gene: TRBV6-1
CDR3aa: ASSLVETGLSGYT; j_gene: TRBJ1-2; v_gene: TRBV5-1
CDR3aa: SAILPSSRGETQY; j_gene: TRBJ2-5; v_gene: TRBV20-1